Listed here are 30 T cell receptor beta chains from one sample, sequenced in a study of glioma-infiltrating T cells. Using RNA template, CDR3s of TCR alpha and beta were amplified with iRepertoire arm-PCR. Using its own MiXCR run on the multiplex PCR reads, TCRdb lists one record per CDR3 protein. The sample carries around 180,000 distinct CDR3 sequences, around 40% recorded once. The sequenced sample consisted of glioma tissue, nonneoplastic brain tissue, or PBMCs (not recorded which). The receptors derive from a human donor with low-grade glioma or glioblastoma, undergoing nonglioma brain surgery, or in good health (not recorded which).

This clonotype was counted at least ten times. CDR3 in amino acids: CASSVDGTDTQYF. For the CDR3, the DNA is TGTGCCAGCAGTGTGGACGGCACAGATACGCAGTATTTT. The chain is built from TRBV6-4 and TRBJ2-3; D is ambiguous. CDR1 MRHNA and CDR2 SNTAGT come from the germline V gene. The CDR3 is made up of 13 amino acids. V was clipped by 4 bases and J by 1 base, with 6 bases between them.

V is TRBV24-1 and J is TRBJ2-2; possibly TRBD2 for D (5 bases). The V gene's germline CDR1 is KGHDR and CDR2 SFDVKD. The ends were cut back, 9 bases at V and 2 bases at J, with 9 bases in the middle. The CDR3 is 13 residues long. Here the CDR3 DNA reads TGTGCCACCGTAGCGACAAACACCGGGGAGCTGTTTTTT. Translated, it gives CATVATNTGELFF.

For this clonotype: A much larger clone is a single base away; this may be a read error. The genes are TRBV12-3 or TRBV12-4 and TRBJ1-5; TRBD1 matches at 7 bases. V lost 10 bases and J lost 5; bases outside the gene matches: 11. The CDR3 runs to 14 residues. The CDR3 spells CAIRHDREDQPQHF. The CDR3 DNA sequence: TGTGCCATCAGACACGACAGGGAGGATCAGCCCCAGCATTTT.

About this clonotype itself: A much larger clone differs by one base, so this may be a read error. V usage is TRBV20-1 and J usage is TRBJ2-2; maybe TRBD2 (6 bases). This CDR3 has 15 amino acids. With 5 bases removed from V and 1 base from J, the gap between germline ends came to 14 bases. Per the germline V gene, CDR1 is DFQATT and CDR2 is SNEGSKA (reference sequence). Here the CDR3 DNA reads TGCAGTGCTCAGGGAGGCATAGGGAACACCGGGGAGCTGTTTTTT. As protein: CSAQGGIGNTGELFF.

This clonotype was found a few times. The chain is built from TRBV29-1 and TRBJ2-7; D assignment may be TRBD1 or TRBD2 (5 bases each). The CDR3 totals 11 residues. Trimming removed 3 bases at V and 5 bases at J, with 8 bases between. CDR1 is SQVTM and CDR2 is ANQGSEA in the germline V gene. The CDR3 protein is CSVDLGHEQYF. CDR3 bases: TGCAGCGTTGATCTGGGACACGAGCAGTACTTC.

This clonotype was detected ten times or more. The gene calls are TRBV14 and TRBJ2-1; no clear D gene. Trimming left V 0 bases short and J 0 bases short, with 6 bases between. Germline V gene lookup returns CDR1 SGHDN and CDR2 FVKESK. This CDR3 contains 15 residues. CDR3 sequence (DNA): TGTGCCAGCAGCCAAGAGCTCAGCTCCTACAATGAGCAGTTCTTC. It specifies CASSQELSSYNEQFF.

With regard to this clonotype: Being one base from a much bigger clone, this may be a read error. The chain links TRBV7-2 to TRBJ2-1, with 7 bases fitting TRBD2. Germline-derived CDR1 and CDR2 are SGHTA and FQGNSA. The V gene end was trimmed by 5 bases and the J gene end by 11 bases; junction bases not matched to a gene: 9. The CDR3 totals 13 residues. CDR3 protein: CASSPPGGNKQFF. The CDR3 region has the DNA TGTGCCAGCAGCCCCCCGGGGGGTAATAAGCAGTTCTTC.

This clonotype has at least ten counts. The chain is built from TRBV7-8 and TRBJ1-1; D might be TRBD1 (6 bases). The CDR3 loop spans 14 amino acids. The germline gives CDR1 SGHVS, CDR2 FQNEAQ. Trimming shortened V by 3 bases and J by 4 bases, and 12 bases separated the two germline ends. The CDR3 DNA follows: TGTGCCAGCAGCTTCCCTGGACAGTCCACTGAAGCTTTCTTT. Protein: CASSFPGQSTEAFF.

This clonotype occurred many times. V usage is TRBV19 and J usage is TRBJ1-6, with a tentative D call TRBD1 (5 bases). V lost 5 bases and J lost 10, with 18 bases in between. The CDR3 length is 15 residues. Germline values: CDR1 LNHDA, CDR2 SQIVND (reference sequence). CDR3 sequence reads: CASSSVGGVNSPLHF. The CDR3 DNA sequence: TGTGCCAGTAGTTCCGTTGGGGGGGTTAACTCACCCCTCCACTTT. The full variable domain, with the rest looked up from reference TRBV19 and TRBJ1-6, is DGGITQSPKYLFRKEGQNVTLSCEQNLNHDAMYWYRQDPGQGLRLIYYSQIVNDFQKGDIAEGYSVSREKKESFPLTVTSAQKNPTAFYLCASSSVGGVNSPLHFGNGTRLTVT.

The sample holds a few counts of this clonotype. The chain is built from TRBV5-1 and TRBJ2-7; 9 nucleotides agree with TRBD1. Germline CDR1 SGHRS, CDR2 YFSETQ. V was pared by 0 bases and J by 3 bases, with 13 bases of the junction left unmatched. The CDR3 loop spans 18 amino acids. CDR3 DNA sequence: TGCGCCAGCAGCTTGGATTGGACAGGGGCCCTCCAACTCTACGAGCAGTACTTC. It codes for CASSLDWTGALQLYEQYF.

Concerning this clonotype: This may be a read error, as it is one base from a much larger clone. The rearrangement joins TRBV7-9 to TRBJ2-5; D call uncertain. The V gene's germline CDR1 is SEHNR and CDR2 FQNEAQ (reference sequence). The CDR3 runs to 12 residues. As DNA, the CDR3 is TGTGCCAGCAGCCGTCTTCAAGGGACCCAGTACTTC. Its protein product is CASSRLQGTQYF.

This chain links TRBV7-2 with TRBJ1-3; TRBD1 aligns across 8 bases. Germline CDR1 SGHTA, CDR2 FQGNSA. V shed 5 bases, J shed 2 bases, and the junction held 8 bases outside the gene matches. The CDR3 sequence is 16 residues long. The DNA of the CDR3 is TGTGCCAGCAGCCACCTCAGGGGGCGGGCTGGAAACACCATATATTTT. Encoded protein: CASSHLRGRAGNTIYF.

This clonotype occurred a few times. This chain joins TRBV5-1 and TRBJ2-1; 8 bases match TRBD1. Germline V gene lookup returns CDR1 SGHRS and CDR2 YFSETQ. CDR3 size: 15 residues. V lost 2 bases and J lost 4; bases outside the gene matches: 5. CDR3 nucleotide sequence: TGCGCCAGCAGCTTAGGACAGGGAACATACAATGAGCAGTTCTTC. Its translation: CASSLGQGTYNEQFF. The full variable domain, completed using reference TRBV5-1 and TRBJ2-1, is KAGVTQTPRYLIKTRGQQVTLSCSPISGHRSVSWYQQTPGQGLQFLFEYFSETQRNKGNFPGRFSGRQFSNSRSEMNVSTLELGDSALYLCASSLGQGTYNEQFFGPGTRLTVL.

This chain uses TRBV2 with TRBJ2-1, with 15 bases matching TRBD2. The junction had 10 bases not matched to a gene; V was cut back by 6 bases and J by 13 bases. This CDR3 has 15 residues. From germline, CDR1 is SNHLY and CDR2 FYNNEI. The CDR3 nucleotides are TGTGCCAGCAGAGTCAGTGGACTAGCGGGAGGGAGTCAGTTCTTC. Protein sequence: CASRVSGLAGGSQFF. Supplemented by reference TRBV2 and TRBJ2-1, the full variable domain reads EPEVTQTPSHQVTQMGQEVILRCVPISNHLYFYWYRQILGQKVEFLVSFYNNEISEKSEIFDDQFSVERPDGSNFTLKIRSTKLEDSAMYFCASRVSGLAGGSQFFGPGTRLTVL.

This clonotype showed up many times. V and J are TRBV7-2 and TRBJ2-2; D might be TRBD1 or TRBD2, each matching 5 bases. CDR1 SGHTA and CDR2 FQGNSA come from the germline V gene. This CDR3 has 15 amino acids. The V and J ends lost 5 bases and 5 bases respectively, with 15 bases between them. The CDR3 nucleotides are TGTGCCAGCAGCCGATTGGTGGGACGGACCGGGGAGCTGTTTTTT. Amino acid sequence: CASSRLVGRTGELFF.

This sequence joins TRBV10-1 and TRBJ1-2; no firm D call. CDR3 size: 13 residues. The V end lost 0 bases, the J end lost 5 bases, and 7 bases lay between the germline ends. Germline values: CDR1 WNHNN, CDR2 SYGVQD (reference sequence). CDR3 region: CASSESQPYGYTF. The CDR3 nucleotides are TGCGCCAGCAGTGAGTCTCAACCGTATGGCTACACCTTC.

This clonotype was observed at least ten times. The chain combines TRBV28 with TRBJ1-6; possible D gene TRBD1, 6 bases. The CDR3 totals 15 residues. V was cut by 3 bases and J by 7 bases, with 13 bases left in between. Looked up from germline, CDR1 is MDHEN and CDR2 is SYDVKM. The DNA of the CDR3 is TGTGCCAGCAGTTTTAGTGGGGGCCGGAATTCACCCCTCCACTTT. Its translation: CASSFSGGRNSPLHF.

This clonotype came up many times. V usage is TRBV7-2 and J usage is TRBJ2-3, with 11 bases lining up with TRBD2. There are 15 residues in the CDR3. The V gene's germline CDR1 is SGHTA and CDR2 FQGNSA. V trimming: 5 bases; J trimming: 7 bases; junction bases outside the gene matches: 8. The CDR3 nucleotides are TGTGCCAGCAGCCCGAAACTAGCGGGAGCGAATACGCAGTATTTT. It encodes CASSPKLAGANTQYF.

Turning to this clonotype: This may be a read error, as it is one base from a much larger clone. V is TRBV6-5 and J is TRBJ1-5, with 8 bases matching TRBD1. From germline, CDR1 is MNHEY and CDR2 SVGAGI. This CDR3 region has 9 residues. As DNA, the CDR3 is TGTGCCCCGCTGACAGGGGAAAATTTT. Its translation is CAPLTGENF.

This clonotype was observed at least ten times. The genes are TRBV5-4 and TRBJ1-1, with a tentative D call TRBD1 (6 bases). Germline loops: CDR1 SGHNT, CDR2 YYREEE (reference sequence). The CDR3 extends over 14 amino acids. The V and J ends lost 2 bases and 1 base respectively, with 9 bases between them. DNA for the CDR3: TGTGCCAGCAGCTTTCACAGGGAGAACACTGAAGCTTTCTTT. Protein product: CASSFHRENTEAFF.

The chain has TRBV27 and TRBJ2-1; tentatively, D is TRBD1 or TRBD2 (6 bases each). The CDR3 is 13 residues long. V was pared by 6 bases and J by 8 bases, with 14 bases between. Looked up from germline, CDR1 is MNHEY and CDR2 is SMNVEV (reference sequence). CDR3 in DNA: TGTGCCAGCAGCCTTACAGGGAGGTATGAGCAGTTCTTC. As protein: CASSLTGRYEQFF.

A note on this clonotype: This may be a read error: a much more frequent sequence differs by one nucleotide. J is TRBJ1-1 and V is TRBV7-2; no clear D gene. The CDR3 extends over 14 amino acids. The germline V gene has CDR1 SGHTA and CDR2 FQGNSA. The V end lost 0 bases, the J end lost 4 bases, and 9 bases lay between the germline ends. In DNA, the CDR3 is TGTGCCAGCAGCTTAGCAGCCATGAGCACTGAAGCTTTCTTT. This translates into CASSLAAMSTEAFF. The entire variable domain, with the rest obtained from reference TRBV7-2 and TRBJ1-1, is as follows: GAGVSQSPSNKVTEKGKDVELRCDPISGHTALYWYRQSLGQGLEFLIYFQGNSAPDKSGLPSDRFSAERTGGSVSTLTIQRTQQEDSAVYLCASSLAAMSTEAFFGQGTRLTVV.

The chain employs TRBV6-1 and TRBJ2-7, with a weak D call TRBD2 (6 bases). Germline values: CDR1 MNHNS, CDR2 SASEGT. V lost 5 bases and J 5 bases, leaving 16 bases between the germline ends. This CDR3 is built from 14 residues. CDR3: CASSPGLSFDEQYF. DNA of the CDR3: TGTGCCAGCAGTCCTGGACTATCGTTCGACGAGCAGTACTTC.

The genes are TRBV6-2 or TRBV6-3 and TRBJ2-1; D remains unclear. Germline V gene lookup returns CDR1 MNHEY and CDR2 SVGEGT. The V gene lost 10 bases and the J gene lost 7 bases, with 20 bases spanning the gap. This CDR3 has 14 residues. The CDR3 spells CAITLVIAENEQFF. CDR3 nucleotide sequence: TGTGCCATCACACTTGTGATAGCAGAGAATGAGCAGTTCTTC.

The chain joins TRBV5-1 to TRBJ2-5; 7 bases are shared with TRBD2. This CDR3 is 14 amino acids long. CDR1 is SGHRS and CDR2 is YFSETQ in the germline V gene. Trimming cost V 7 bases and J 0 bases; bases outside gene matches: 6. CDR3 protein: CASGSGGNQETQYF. The CDR3 DNA follows: TGCGCCAGCGGGTCCGGGGGGAACCAAGAGACCCAGTACTTC.

The V and J genes are TRBV6-2 or TRBV6-3 and TRBJ1-1, with 7 bases fitting TRBD1. The CDR3 runs 17 residues. Germline V CDR1 and CDR2: MNHEY, SVGEGT. The V gene end was trimmed by 6 bases and the J gene end by 0 bases; junction bases not matched to a gene: 13. DNA of the CDR3: TGTGCCAGCAGCCGCCGGGGGAACAGGGGAATGAACACTGAAGCTTTCTTT. Protein product: CASSRRGNRGMNTEAFF.

The V call is TRBV10-3, the J call TRBJ1-1; 8 bases agree with TRBD1. CDR3 size: 15 residues. From germline, CDR1 is ENHRY and CDR2 SYGVKD. The J segment lost 6 bases and the V segment lost 2 bases, leaving 8 bases of the junction unmatched. CDR3 sequence: CAISEVRQGAAEAFF. The CDR3 coding sequence is TGTGCCATCAGTGAGGTGAGGCAGGGGGCCGCTGAAGCTTTCTTT.

This clonotype was seen ten or more times. V is TRBV20-1 and J is TRBJ2-7, with 8 bases that match TRBD2. The CDR3 has 15 residues. The V gene end was trimmed by 0 bases and the J gene end by 4 bases; junction bases not matched to a gene: 8. In germline, CDR1 is DFQATT, CDR2 SNEGSKA (reference sequence). CDR3 coding DNA: TGCAGTGCTAGAGATCTGGTACTAGCGGATTACGAGCAGTACTTC. Amino acids: CSARDLVLADYEQYF.

This clonotype was counted ten times or more. The chain links TRBV19 to TRBJ1-2; D is uncertain. Germline V lookup: CDR1 LNHDA, CDR2 SQIVND (reference sequence). This CDR3 is 12 amino acids long. Trimming stripped 4 bases from V and 4 bases from J, with 7 bases between. The CDR3 DNA is TGTGCCAGTAGTAACACAGTCTATGGCTACACCTTC. Translation gives CASSNTVYGYTF.

This clonotype was seen at least ten times. V is TRBV28 and J is TRBJ2-7, with 8 bases matching TRBD2. The CDR3 consists of 13 residues. Germline values: CDR1 MDHEN, CDR2 SYDVKM. V lost 11 bases to trimming and J lost 7 bases; unmatched junction nucleotides: 13. The CDR3 region is CAGQSGGPGEQYF. The CDR3, as DNA: TGTGCCGGTCAGTCGGGAGGGCCGGGGGAGCAGTACTTC. Complete variable domain (other parts from reference TRBV28 and TRBJ2-7): DVKVTQSSRYLVKRTGEKVFLECVQDMDHENMFWYRQDPGLGLRLIYFSYDVKMKEKGDIPEGYSVSREKKERFSLILESASTNQTSMYLCAGQSGGPGEQYFGPGTRLTVT.